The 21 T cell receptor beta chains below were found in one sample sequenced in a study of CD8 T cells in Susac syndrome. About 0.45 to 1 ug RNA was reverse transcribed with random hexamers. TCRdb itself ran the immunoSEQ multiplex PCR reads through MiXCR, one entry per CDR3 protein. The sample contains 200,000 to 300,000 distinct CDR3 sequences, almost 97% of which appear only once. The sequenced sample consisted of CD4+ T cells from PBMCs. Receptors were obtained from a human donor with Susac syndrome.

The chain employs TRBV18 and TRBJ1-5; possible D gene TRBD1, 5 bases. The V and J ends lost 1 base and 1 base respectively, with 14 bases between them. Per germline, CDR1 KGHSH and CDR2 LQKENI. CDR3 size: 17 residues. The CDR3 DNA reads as TGTGCCAGCTCACCACGTCACGTGGGGACCAGCAATCAGCCCCAGCATTTT. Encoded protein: CASSPRHVGTSNQPQHF.

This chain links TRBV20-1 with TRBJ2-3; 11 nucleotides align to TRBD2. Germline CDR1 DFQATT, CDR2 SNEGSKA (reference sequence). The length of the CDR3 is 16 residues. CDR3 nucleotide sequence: TGCAGGGTACGAGGAATTTTAGCGGGAGGGCCAGATACGCAGTATTTT. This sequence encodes CRVRGILAGGPDTQYF.

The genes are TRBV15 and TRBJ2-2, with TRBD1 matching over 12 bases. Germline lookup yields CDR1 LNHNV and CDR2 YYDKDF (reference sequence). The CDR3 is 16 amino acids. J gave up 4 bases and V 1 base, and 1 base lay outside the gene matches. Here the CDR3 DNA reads TGTGCCACCAGCAGAGGGGACAGGGGGCGCACCGGGGAGCTGTTTTTT. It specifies CATSRGDRGRTGELFF. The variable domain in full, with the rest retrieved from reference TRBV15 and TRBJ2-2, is DAMVIQNPRYQVTQFGKPVTLSCSQTLNHNVMYWYQQKSSQAPKLLFHYYDKDFNNEADTPDNFQSRRPNTSFCFLDIRSPGLGDTAMYLCATSRGDRGRTGELFFGEGSRLTVL.

CDR3: CASMKVGEQFF. In nucleotides, the CDR3 is TGTGCCAGCATGAAAGTTGGTGAGCAGTTCTTC. The chain employs TRBV28 and TRBJ2-1; D ambiguous. There are 11 residues in the CDR3. The ends were cut back, 7 bases at V and 9 bases at J, with 10 bases in the middle. In germline, CDR1 is MDHEN, CDR2 SYDVKM.

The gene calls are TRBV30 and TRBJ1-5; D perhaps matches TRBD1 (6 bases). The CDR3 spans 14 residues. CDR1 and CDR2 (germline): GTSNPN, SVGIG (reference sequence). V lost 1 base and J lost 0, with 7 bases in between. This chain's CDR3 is CAWSAGASNQPQHF. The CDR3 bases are TGTGCCTGGAGTGCGGGGGCTAGCAATCAGCCCCAGCATTTT.

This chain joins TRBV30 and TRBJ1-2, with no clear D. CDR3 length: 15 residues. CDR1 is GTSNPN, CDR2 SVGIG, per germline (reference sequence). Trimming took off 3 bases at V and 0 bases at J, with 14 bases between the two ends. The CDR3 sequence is CAWRALGGANYGYTF. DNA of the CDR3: TGTGCCTGGAGAGCTCTCGGAGGAGCTAACTATGGCTACACCTTC. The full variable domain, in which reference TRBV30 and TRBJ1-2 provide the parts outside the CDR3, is SQTIHQWPATLVQPVGSPLSLECTVEGTSNPNLYWYRQAAGRGLQLLFYSVGIGQISSEVPQNLSASRPQDRQFILSSKKLLLSDSGFYLCAWRALGGANYGYTFGSGTRLTVV.

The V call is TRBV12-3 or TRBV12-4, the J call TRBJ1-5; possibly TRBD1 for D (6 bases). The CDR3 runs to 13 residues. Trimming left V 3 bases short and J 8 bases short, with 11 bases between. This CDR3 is CASSFRGGEPQHF. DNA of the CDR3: TGTGCCAGCAGTTTCAGGGGAGGTGAGCCCCAGCATTTT.

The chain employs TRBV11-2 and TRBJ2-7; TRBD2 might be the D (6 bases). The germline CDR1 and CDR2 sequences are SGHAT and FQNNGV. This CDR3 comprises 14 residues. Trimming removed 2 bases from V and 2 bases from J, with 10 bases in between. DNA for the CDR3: TGTGCCAGCAGCTTACTAGCGCCCACCTACGAGCAGTACTTC. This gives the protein CASSLLAPTYEQYF.

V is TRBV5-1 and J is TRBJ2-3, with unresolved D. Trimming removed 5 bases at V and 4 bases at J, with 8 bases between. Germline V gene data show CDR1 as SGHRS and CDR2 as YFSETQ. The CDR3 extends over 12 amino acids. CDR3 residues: CASRPGSDTQYF. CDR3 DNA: TGCGCCAGCAGGCCCGGTTCAGATACGCAGTATTTT.

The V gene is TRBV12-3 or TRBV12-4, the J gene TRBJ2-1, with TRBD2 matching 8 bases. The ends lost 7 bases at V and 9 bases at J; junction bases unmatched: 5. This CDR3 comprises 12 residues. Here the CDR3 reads CASTPGGTEQFF. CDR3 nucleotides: TGTGCCAGCACCCCGGGGGGGACTGAGCAGTTCTTC.

The chain's CDR3 is CASSRPRRDNEQFF. In nucleotides, the CDR3 is TGTGCCAGCAGCCGTCCCCGGAGGGACAATGAGCAGTTCTTC. V usage is TRBV3-1 and J usage is TRBJ2-1; a possible D gene is TRBD2 (6 bases). The V gene lost 4 bases and the J gene lost 5 bases, with 12 bases spanning the gap. Germline V gene lookup returns CDR1 LGHDT and CDR2 YNNKEL (reference sequence). The CDR3 spans 14 residues.

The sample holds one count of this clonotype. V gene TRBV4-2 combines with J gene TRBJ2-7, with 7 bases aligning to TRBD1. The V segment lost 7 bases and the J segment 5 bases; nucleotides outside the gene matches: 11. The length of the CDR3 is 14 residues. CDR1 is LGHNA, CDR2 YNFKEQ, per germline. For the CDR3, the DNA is TGTGCCAGCACACACTACAGGGGAACCCACGAGCAGTACTTC. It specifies CASTHYRGTHEQYF.

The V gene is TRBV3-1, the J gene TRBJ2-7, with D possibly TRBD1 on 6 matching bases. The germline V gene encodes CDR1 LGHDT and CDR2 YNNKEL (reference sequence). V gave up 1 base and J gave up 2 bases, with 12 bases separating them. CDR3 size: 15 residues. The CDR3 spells CASSQGGHQAYEQYF. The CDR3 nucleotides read TGTGCCAGCAGCCAAGGGGGACACCAAGCCTACGAGCAGTACTTC.

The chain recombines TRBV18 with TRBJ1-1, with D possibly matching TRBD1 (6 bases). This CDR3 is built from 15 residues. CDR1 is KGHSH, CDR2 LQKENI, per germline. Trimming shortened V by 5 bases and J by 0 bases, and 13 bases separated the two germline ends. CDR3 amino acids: CASSAYRVLNTEAFF. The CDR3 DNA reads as TGTGCCAGCTCAGCCTACAGGGTCTTGAACACTGAAGCTTTCTTT. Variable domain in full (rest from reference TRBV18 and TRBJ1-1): NAGVMQNPRHLVRRRGQEARLRCSPMKGHSHVYWYRQLPEEGLKFMVYLQKENIIDESGMPKERFSAEFPKEGPSILRIQQVVRGDSAAYFCASSAYRVLNTEAFFGQGTRLTVV.

DNA of the CDR3: TGTGCCAGCAGTAGGGGCAACCTTGGGCAGTTCTTC. Translated, it gives CASSRGNLGQFF. The chain links TRBV12-3 or TRBV12-4 to TRBJ2-1, with D tentatively TRBD1 (5 bases). With 5 bases removed from V and 12 bases from J, the gap between germline ends came to 14 bases. This CDR3 region has 12 residues.

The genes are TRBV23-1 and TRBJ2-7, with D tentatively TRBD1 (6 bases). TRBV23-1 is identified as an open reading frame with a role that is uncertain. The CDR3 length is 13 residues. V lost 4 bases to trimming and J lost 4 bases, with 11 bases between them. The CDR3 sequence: CASSRPQGYEQYF. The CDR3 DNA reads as TGCGCCAGCAGTCGACCACAGGGTTACGAGCAGTACTTC.

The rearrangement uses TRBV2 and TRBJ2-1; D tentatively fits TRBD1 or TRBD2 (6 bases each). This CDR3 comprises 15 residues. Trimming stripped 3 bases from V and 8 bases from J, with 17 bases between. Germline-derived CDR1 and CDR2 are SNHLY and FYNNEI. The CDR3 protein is CASSDGDRRGDEQFF. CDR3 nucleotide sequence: TGTGCCAGCAGTGATGGGGACCGAAGGGGGGATGAGCAGTTCTTC. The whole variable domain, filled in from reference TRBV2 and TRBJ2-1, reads EPEVTQTPSHQVTQMGQEVILRCVPISNHLYFYWYRQILGQKVEFLVSFYNNEISEKSEIFDDQFSVERPDGSNFTLKIRSTKLEDSAMYFCASSDGDRRGDEQFFGPGTRLTVL.

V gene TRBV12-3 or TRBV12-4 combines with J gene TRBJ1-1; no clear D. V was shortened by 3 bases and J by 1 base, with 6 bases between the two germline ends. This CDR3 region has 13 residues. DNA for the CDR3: TGTGCCAGCAGTTTTGAGCGGAACACTGAAGCTTTCTTT. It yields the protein CASSFERNTEAFF.

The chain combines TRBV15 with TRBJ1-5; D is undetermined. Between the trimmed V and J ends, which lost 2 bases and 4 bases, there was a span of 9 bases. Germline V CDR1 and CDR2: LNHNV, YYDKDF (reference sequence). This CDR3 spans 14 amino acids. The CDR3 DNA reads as TGTGCCACCAGCAGATTTAGTGGAAATCAGCCCCAGCATTTT. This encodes CATSRFSGNQPQHF.

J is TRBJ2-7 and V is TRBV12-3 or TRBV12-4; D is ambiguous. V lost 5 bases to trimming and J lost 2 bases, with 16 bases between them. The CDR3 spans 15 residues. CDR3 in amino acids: CASSPARVSTYEQYF. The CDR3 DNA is TGTGCCAGCAGTCCCGCTAGGGTCTCAACCTACGAGCAGTACTTC.

The CDR3 DNA is TGTGCCAGCAGCTTAACTCAGGTTGGGGCCAACGTCCTGACTTTC. This gives the protein CASSLTQVGANVLTF. The J gene is TRBJ2-6, the V gene TRBV11-1; D is undetermined. Germline V lookup: CDR1 SGHAT, CDR2 FQDESV (reference sequence). The CDR3 length is 15 residues. V was shortened by 2 bases and J by 3 bases, with 8 bases between the two germline ends.